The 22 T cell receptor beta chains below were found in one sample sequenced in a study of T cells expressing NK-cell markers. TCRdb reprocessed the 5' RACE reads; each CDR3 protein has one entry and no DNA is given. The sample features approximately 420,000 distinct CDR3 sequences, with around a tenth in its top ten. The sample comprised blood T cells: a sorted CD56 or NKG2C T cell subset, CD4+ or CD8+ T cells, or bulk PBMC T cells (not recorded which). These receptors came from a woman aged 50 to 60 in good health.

CDR3 residues: CASSSRDRYYEQYF. This chain joins TRBV9 and TRBJ2-7; TCRdb proposes TRBD1, but this gene call is untestable without DNA. Germline V lookup: CDR1 SGDLS, CDR2 YYNGEE. The CDR3 has 14 residues.

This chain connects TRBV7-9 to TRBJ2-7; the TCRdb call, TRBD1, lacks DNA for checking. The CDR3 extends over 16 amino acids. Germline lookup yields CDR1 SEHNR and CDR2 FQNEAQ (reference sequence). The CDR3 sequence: CASSPEGRNPSYEQYF.

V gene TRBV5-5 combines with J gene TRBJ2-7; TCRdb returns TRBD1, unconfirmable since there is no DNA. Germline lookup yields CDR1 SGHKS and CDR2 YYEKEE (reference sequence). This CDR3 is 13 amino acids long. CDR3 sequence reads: CASSWRQTYEQYF. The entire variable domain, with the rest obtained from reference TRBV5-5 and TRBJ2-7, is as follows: DAGVTQSPTHLIKTRGQQVTLRCSPISGHKSVSWYQQVLGQGPQFIFQYYEKEERGRGNFPDRFSARQFPNYSSELNVNALLLGDSALYLCASSWRQTYEQYFGPGTRLTVT.

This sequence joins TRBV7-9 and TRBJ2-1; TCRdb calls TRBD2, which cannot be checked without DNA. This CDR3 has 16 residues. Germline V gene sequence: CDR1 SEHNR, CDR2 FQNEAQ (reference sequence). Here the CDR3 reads CASSLLAGGSGNEQFF. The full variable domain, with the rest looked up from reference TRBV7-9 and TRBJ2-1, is DTGVSQNPRHKITKRGQNVTFRCDPISEHNRLYWYRQTLGQGPEFLTYFQNEAQLEKSRLLSDRFSAERPKGSFSTLEIQRTEQGDSAMYLCASSLLAGGSGNEQFFGPGTRLTVL.

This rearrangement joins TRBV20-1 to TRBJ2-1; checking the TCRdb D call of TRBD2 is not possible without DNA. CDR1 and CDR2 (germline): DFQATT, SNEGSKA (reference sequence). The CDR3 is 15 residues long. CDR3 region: CSARDQTAAYNEQFF.

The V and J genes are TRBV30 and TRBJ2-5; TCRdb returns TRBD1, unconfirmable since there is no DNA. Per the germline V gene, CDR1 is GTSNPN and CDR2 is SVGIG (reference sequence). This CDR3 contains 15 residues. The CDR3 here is CAWSVWGGTEETQYF.

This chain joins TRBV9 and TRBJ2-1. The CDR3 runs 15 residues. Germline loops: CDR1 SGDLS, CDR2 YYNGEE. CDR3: CASSVDDVSYNEQFF.

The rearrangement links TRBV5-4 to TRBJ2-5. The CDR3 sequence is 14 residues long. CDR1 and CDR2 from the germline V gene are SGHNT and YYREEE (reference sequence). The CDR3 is CASSLPKGQETQYF.

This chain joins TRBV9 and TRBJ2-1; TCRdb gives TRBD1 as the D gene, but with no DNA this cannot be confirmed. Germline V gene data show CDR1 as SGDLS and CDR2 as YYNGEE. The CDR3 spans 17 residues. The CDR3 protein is CASSVAGSGTVYNEQFF.

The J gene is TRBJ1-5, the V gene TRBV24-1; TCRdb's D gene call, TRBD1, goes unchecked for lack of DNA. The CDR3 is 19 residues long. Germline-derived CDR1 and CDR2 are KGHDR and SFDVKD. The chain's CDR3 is CATSDTSGTGGLVGQPQHF.

CDR3 sequence reads: CASSRAEGTINTEAFF. V and J are TRBV5-1 and TRBJ1-1. There are 16 residues in the CDR3. The germline gives CDR1 SGHRS, CDR2 YFSETQ.

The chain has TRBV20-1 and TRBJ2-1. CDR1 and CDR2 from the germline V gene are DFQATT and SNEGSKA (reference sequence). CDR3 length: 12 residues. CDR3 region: CSAPDLHNEQFF.

The CDR3 reads CATSDFAGRVSGANVLTF. J is TRBJ2-6 and V is TRBV24-1. There are 18 residues in the CDR3. Germline CDR1 is KGHDR and CDR2 is SFDVKD.

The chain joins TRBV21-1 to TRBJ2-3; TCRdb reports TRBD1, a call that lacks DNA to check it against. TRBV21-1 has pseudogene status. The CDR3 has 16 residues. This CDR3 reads CASSKVPGTYTDTQYF.

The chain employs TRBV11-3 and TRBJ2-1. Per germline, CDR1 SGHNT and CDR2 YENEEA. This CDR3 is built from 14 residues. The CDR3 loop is CASSLDYGRNEQFF.

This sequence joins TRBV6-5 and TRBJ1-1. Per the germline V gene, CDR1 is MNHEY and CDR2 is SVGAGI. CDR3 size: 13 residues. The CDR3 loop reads CASSSRTTKAAFF.

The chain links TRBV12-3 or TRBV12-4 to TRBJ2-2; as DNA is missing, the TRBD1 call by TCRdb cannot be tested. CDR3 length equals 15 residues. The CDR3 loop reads CASSFGQGRTGELFF.

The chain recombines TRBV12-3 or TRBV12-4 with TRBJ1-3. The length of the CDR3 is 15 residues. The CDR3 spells CASSLVPSSGNTIYF.

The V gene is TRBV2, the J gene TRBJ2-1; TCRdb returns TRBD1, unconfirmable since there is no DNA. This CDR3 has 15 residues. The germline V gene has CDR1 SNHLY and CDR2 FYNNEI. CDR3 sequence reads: CASSENRGLTPEQFF.

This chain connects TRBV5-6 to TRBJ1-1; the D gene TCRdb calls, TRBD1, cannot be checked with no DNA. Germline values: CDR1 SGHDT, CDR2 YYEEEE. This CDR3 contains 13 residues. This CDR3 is CASTRTGWTEAFF. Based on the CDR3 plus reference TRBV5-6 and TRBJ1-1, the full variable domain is DAGVTQSPTHLIKTRGQQVTLRCSPKSGHDTVSWYQQALGQGPQFIFQYYEEEERQRGNFPDRFSGHQFPNYSSELNVNALLLGDSALYLCASTRTGWTEAFFGQGTRLTVV.

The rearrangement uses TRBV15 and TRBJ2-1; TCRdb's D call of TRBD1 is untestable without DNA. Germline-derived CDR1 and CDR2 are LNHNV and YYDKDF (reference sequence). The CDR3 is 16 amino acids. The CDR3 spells CATSRVYGAPLNEQFF.

The CDR3 spells CASSPPGSGELFF. The J gene is TRBJ2-2, the V gene TRBV6-2 or TRBV6-3; TCRdb's D call, TRBD1, is unchecked because there is no DNA. This CDR3 has 13 amino acids. Germline assignment: CDR1 MNHEY and CDR2 SVGEGT.